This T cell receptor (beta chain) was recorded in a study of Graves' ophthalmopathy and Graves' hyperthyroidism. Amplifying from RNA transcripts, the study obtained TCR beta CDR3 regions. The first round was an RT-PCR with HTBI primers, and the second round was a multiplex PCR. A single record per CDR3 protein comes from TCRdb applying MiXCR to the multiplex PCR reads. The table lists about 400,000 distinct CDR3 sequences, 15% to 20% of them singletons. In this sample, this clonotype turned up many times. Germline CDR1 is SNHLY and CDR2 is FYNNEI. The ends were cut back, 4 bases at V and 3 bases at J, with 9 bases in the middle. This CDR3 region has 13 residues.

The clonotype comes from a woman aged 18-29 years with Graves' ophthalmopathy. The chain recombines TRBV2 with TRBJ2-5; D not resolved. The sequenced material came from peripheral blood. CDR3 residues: CASSAAVKETQYF. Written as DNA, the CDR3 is TGTGCCAGCAGTGCTGCGGTCAAAGAGACCCAGTACTTC.